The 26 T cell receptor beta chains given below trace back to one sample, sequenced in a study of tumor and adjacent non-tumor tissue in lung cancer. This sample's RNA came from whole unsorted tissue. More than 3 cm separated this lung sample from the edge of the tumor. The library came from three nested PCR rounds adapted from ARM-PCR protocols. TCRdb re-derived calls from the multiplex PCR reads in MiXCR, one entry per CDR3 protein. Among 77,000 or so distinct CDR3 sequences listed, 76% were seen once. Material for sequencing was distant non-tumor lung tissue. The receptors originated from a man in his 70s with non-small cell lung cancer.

CDR3 region: CASFSAAGYNEQFF. The CDR3 coding sequence is TGTGCCAGCTTCTCCGCAGCGGGGTACAATGAGCAGTTCTTC. The chain couples TRBV6-1 to TRBJ2-1; the match to TRBD2 covers 7 bases. The trim removed 8 bases at V and 4 bases at J, leaving 8 bases unmatched. This CDR3 is 14 amino acids long. Germline CDR1 reads MNHNS; CDR2 reads SASEGT.

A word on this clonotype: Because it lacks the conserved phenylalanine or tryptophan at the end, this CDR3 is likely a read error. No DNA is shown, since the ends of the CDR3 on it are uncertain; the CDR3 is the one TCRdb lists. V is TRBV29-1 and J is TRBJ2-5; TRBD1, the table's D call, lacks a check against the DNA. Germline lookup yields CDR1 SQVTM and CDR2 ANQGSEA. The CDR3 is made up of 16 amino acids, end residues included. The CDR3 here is CSAKPYLQTGHETHYL.

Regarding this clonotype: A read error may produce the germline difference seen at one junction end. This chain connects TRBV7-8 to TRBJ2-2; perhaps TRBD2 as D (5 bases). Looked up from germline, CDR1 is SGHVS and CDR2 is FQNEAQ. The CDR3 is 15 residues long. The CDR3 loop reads CASSSGSMYTGKLFF. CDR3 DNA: TGTGCCAGCAGCTCCGGGTCAATGTACACCGGGAAGCTGTTTTTT. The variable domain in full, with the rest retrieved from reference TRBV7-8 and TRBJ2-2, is GAGVSQSPRYKVAKRGQDVALRCDPISGHVSLFWYQQALGQGPEFLTYFQNEAQLDKSGLPSDRFFAERPEGSVSTLKIQRTQQEDSAVYLCASSSGSMYTGKLFFGEGSRLTVL.

The CDR3 DNA reads TGCAGTGCTAGAGATCCGACTAGGGCTACAAATGAGCAGTTCTTC. Its protein is CSARDPTRATNEQFF. This chain connects TRBV20-1 to TRBJ2-1; a possible D gene is TRBD2 (6 bases). Germline V lookup: CDR1 DFQATT, CDR2 SNEGSKA (reference sequence). Trimming pared 0 bases from V and 7 bases from J, leaving 16 bases between. This CDR3 has 15 residues.

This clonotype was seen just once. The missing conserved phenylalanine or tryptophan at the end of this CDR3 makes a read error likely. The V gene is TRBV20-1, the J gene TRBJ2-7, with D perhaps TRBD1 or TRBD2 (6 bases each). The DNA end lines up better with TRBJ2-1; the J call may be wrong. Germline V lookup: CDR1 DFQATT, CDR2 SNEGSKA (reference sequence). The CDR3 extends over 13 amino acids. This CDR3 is CSAREGGIYEQFY. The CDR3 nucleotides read TGCAGTGCTAGGGAAGGGGGGATCTACGAGCAGTTCTAC.

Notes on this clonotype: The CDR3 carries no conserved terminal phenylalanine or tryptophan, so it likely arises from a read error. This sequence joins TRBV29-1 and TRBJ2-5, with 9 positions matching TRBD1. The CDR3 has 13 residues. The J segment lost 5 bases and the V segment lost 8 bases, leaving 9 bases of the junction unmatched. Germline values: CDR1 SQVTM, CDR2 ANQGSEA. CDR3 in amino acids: CSIGQGNDETQYL. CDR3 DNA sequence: TGCAGCATAGGACAGGGGAACGATGAGACCCAGTACCTC.

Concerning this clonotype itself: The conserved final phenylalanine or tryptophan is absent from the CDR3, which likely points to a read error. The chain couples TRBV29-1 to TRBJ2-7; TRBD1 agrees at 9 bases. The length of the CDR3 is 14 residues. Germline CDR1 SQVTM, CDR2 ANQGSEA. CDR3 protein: CIVEDWLTGGEQYL. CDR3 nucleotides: TGCATCGTTGAAGATTGGCTGACAGGGGGCGAGCAGTACTTA.

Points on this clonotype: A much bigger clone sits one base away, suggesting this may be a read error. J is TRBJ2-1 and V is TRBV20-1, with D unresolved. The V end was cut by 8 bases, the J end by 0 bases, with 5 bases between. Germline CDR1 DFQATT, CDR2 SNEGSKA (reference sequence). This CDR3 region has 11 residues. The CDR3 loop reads CSTSSYNEQFF. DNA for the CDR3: TGCAGTACATCCTCCTACAATGAGCAGTTCTTC.

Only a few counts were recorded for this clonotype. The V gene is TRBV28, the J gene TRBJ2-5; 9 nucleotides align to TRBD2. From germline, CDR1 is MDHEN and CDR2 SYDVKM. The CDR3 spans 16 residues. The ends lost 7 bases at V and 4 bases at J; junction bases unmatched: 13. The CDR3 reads CASMEERGGAVETQYF. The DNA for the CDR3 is TGTGCCAGCATGGAGGAGCGCGGGGGGGCAGTAGAGACCCAGTACTTC.

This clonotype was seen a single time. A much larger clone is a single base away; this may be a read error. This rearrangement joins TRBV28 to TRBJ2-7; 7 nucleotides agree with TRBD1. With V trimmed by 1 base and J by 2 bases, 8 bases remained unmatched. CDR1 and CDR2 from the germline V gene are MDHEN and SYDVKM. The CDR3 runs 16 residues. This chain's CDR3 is CASSLFIRTGPYEQYF. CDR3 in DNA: TGTGCCAGCAGTTTATTCATCCGGACAGGCCCCTACGAGCAGTACTTC.

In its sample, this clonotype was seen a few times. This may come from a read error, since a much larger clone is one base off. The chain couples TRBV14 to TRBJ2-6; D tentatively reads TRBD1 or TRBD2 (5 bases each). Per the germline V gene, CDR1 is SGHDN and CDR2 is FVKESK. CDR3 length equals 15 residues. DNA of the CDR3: TGTGCCAGCAGCCCCAAGGACTCTGGGGCCAACGCCCTGACTTTC. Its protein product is CASSPKDSGANALTF.

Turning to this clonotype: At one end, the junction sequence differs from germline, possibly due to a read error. The CDR3 is CSDKPYLQTGQETQHF. The CDR3 DNA is TGCAGCGACAAGCCATACCTCCAGACAGGACAAGAGACCCAGCACTTC. This rearrangement joins TRBV29-1 to TRBJ2-5, with TRBD1 as a possible D gene (6 bases). The CDR3 extends over 16 amino acids. From germline, CDR1 is SQVTM and CDR2 ANQGSEA.

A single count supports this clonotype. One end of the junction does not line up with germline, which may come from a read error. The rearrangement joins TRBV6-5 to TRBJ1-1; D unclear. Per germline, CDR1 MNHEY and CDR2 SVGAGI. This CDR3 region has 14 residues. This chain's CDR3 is CACSYSWGSTEASF. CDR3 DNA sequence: TGTGCCTGCAGTTACTCCTGGGGAAGCACTGAAGCTTCATTT.

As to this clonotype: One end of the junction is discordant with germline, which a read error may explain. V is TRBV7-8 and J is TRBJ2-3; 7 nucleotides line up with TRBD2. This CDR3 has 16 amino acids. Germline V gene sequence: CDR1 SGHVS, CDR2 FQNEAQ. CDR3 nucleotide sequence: TGTGCCCGCAGCTTCAATTTCGGCGGGAGCGCAGATACACAGTATTTT. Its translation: CARSFNFGGSADTQYF.

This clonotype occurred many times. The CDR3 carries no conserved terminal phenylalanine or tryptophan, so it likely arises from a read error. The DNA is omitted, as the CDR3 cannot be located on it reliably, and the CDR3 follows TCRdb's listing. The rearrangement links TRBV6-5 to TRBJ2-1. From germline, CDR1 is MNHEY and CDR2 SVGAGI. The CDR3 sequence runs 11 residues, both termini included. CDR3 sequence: CESNKGNEKLL.

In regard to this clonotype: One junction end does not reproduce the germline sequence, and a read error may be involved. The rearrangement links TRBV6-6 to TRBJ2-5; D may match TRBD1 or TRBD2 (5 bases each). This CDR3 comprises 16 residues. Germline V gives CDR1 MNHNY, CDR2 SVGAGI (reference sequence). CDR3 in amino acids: CASSYSRGWGRKTQYF. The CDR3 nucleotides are TGTGCCAGCAGCTACTCGAGGGGCTGGGGAAGGAAGACCCAGTACTTC.

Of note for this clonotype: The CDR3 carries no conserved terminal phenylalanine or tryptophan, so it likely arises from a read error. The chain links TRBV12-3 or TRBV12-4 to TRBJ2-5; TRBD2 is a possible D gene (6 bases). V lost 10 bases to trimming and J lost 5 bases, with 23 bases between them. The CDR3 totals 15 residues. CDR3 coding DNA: TGTGCCAACAGCGGGCTAGTGGGAGTGGTGGAGACCCAGTACTTA. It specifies CANSGLVGVVETQYL.

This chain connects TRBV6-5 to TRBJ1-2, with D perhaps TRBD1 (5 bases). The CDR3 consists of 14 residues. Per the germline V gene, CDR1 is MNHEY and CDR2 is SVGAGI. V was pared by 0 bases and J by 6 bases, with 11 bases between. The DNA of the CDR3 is TGTGCCAGCAGTTACTCTGCCAGGGAGGATGGCTACACCTTC. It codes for CASSYSAREDGYTF.

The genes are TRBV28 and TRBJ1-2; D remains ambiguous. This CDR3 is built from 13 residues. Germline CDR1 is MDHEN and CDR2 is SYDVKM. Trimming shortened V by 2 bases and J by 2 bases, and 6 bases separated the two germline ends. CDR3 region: CASSLRSNYGYTF. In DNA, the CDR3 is TGTGCCAGCAGTTTACGCTCCAACTATGGCTACACCTTC.

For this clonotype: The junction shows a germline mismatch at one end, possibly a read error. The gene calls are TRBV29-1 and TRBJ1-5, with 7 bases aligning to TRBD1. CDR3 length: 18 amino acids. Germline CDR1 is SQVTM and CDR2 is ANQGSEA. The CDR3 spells CSVDDLWDSGIGNQPQHF. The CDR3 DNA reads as TGCAGTGTTGATGATCTATGGGACAGCGGCATTGGCAATCAGCCCCAGCATTTT.

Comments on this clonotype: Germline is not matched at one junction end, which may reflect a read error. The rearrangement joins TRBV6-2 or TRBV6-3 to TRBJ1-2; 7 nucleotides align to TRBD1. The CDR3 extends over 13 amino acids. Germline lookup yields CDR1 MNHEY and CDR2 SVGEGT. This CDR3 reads CDSCQGQHYGYTF. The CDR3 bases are TGTGACAGCTGCCAGGGACAGCACTATGGCTACACCTTC.

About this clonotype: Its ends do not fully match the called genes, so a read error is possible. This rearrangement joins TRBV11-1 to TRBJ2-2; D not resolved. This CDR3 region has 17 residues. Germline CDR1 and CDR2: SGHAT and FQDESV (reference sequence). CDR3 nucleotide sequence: TGTGTCAGCAGCCTAGGGCGCTGGGCACTAAACACCGGGGAGCTGTTTTTT. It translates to CVSSLGRWALNTGELFF.

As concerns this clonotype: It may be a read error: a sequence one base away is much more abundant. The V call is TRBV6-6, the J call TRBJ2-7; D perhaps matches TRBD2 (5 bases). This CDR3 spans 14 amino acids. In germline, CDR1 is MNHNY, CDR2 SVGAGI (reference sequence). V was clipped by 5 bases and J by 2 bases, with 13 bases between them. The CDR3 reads CASSLTGNPYEQYF. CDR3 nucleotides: TGTGCCAGCAGTCTAACCGGGAATCCCTACGAGCAGTACTTC.

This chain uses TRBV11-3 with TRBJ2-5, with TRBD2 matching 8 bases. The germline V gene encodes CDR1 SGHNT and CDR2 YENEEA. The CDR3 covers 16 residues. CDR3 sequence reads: CPSSLGVGRLAETQYF. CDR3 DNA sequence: TGTCCTAGCAGCTTAGGTGTGGGGAGACTAGCGGAGACCCAGTACTTC.

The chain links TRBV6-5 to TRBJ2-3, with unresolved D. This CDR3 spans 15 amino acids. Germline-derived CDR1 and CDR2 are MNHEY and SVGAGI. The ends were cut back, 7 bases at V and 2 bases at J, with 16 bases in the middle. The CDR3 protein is CASTPRPTATDTQYF. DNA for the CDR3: TGTGCCAGCACTCCGAGACCTACAGCCACAGATACGCAGTATTTT.

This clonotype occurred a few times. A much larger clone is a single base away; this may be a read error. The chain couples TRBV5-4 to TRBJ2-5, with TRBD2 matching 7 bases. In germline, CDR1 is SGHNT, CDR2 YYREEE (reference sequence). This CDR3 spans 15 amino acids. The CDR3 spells CDSSLAGVVGETQYF. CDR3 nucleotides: TGTGACAGCAGCTTGGCGGGAGTTGTTGGGGAGACCCAGTACTTC.